The clone carrying this TCR beta chain has a handful of counts. Participants were aged roughly 18 to 89 years from approximately 24 US areas. The data belong to a study of blood T cell repertoires in COVID-19. Study context: The analysed material was cDNA or gDNA that came from T cells, B-cell-depleted T cells, or PBMCs.

The CDR3 length is 15 residues. Deletions cut 0 bases from V and 5 bases from J, with 14 bases between. Germline-derived CDR1 and CDR2 are MNHEY and SVGAGI. In the authors' workflow: Using reference gene primer amplification, nucleated cell counts were estimated. The repertoire was sequenced with immunoSEQ multiplex PCR; TCRdb's copy has only in-frame clones and lacks some. Clonal size and the V and J genes are those of that table, whereas D and trimming came from the DNA. The table records some 180,000 clones, 85% of them present only once. The receptor was isolated from a man aged 40-50 years who had recovered from COVID-19. The chain recombines TRBV6-5 with TRBJ2-7; D might be TRBD1 (5 bases). The specimen sequenced was PBMCs or T cells enriched from blood (not recorded which). CDR3 protein: CASSYSAGNLDEQYF. The CDR3 nucleotides read TGTGCCAGCAGTTACTCGGCAGGGAATCTCGACGAGCAGTACTTC.